This TCR beta chain was identified in a study of Ad26.COV2.S vaccination and SARS-CoV-2 variants (dated by TCRdb to the early 2020s). Background for the entire study: Vaccine-arm donors were drawn from COV1001, a multicentre, randomized, double-blind, placebo-controlled phase I-IIa trial of Ad26.COV2.S in healthy adults. Dosing of Ad26.COV2.S was intramuscular, at either 5x10^10 or 1x10^11 viral particles, delivered as one shot or as two shots spaced 56 days apart. Sequencing of the TCRbeta repertoire served to evaluate the specificity and breadth of SARS-CoV-2-reactive T cell receptors following Ad26.COV2.S vaccination. Investigators remained blinded to trial group allocation during experiments and outcome assessment. A total of around 32 samples were included in the TCR-sequenced set, comprising around 19 Ad26.COV2.S vaccine recipients, 5 placebo recipients and 8 SARS-CoV-2 convalescent individuals. Trial participants were randomized into five groups of five, in which low-dose or high-dose Ad26.COV2.S was given once or twice, or placebo was given on both occasions. Findings and caveats that apply to the study as a whole: The study was not powered for comparison of responses between vaccine doses or regimens. Comparable non-spike TCR breadth was observed between vaccine and placebo recipients, consistent with only spike being contained in the vaccine. Substantial breadth of spike-specific CD8+ and CD4+ T cell responses was reported after vaccination. Spike-specific TCR breadth was higher in Ad26.COV2.S recipients than in placebo recipients (P = 0.0014). According to the authors, total T cell responses may have been underestimated by the TCR breadth and depth analyses.

For this chain, trimming is 6 bases at the V end and 1 base at the J end, and the number of junction bases without a gene match is 9. From cysteine to phenylalanine, the CDR3 is 15 amino acids long. The only DNA kept is the CDR3, 45 bases in frame from the first base. For CDR1 and CDR2, the germline V gene lists SGHDT and YYEEEE. This clone has ten or more counts. The specificity of this receptor is unknown. It has no much larger one-base neighbor in the sample; base qualities were not kept. The treatment or condition label, read with the paper, signifies: roughly 19 received Ad26.COV2.S at low or high dose, single or two shots; about 5 received placebo; per-sample allocation not given. For vaccine and placebo recipients, the sequenced repertoires came from samples collected on day 63 after the first injection. In Cohort 1b, roughly 26 adults aged 18-55 years were enrolled at a single site in Boston, USA, between 29 July and 7 August 2020. As a vaccine, Ad26.COV2.S was a replication-incompetent adenovirus type 26 vector that expressed a prefusion-stabilized SARS-CoV-2 spike protein derived from the original Wuhan strain.

The immunoSEQ Assay was used to sequence TCRbeta CDR3 regions. After extraction, genomic DNA underwent amplification by bias-controlled multiplex PCR, followed by high-throughput sequencing. Per the authors' processing: Collapsing and filtering of sequences were performed to quantify the absolute abundance of each unique TCRbeta CDR3 region. T cell fraction was estimated by normalization of TCRbeta template counts to usable DNA, with usable DNA being measured through amplification of reference genes present in all nucleated cells. Repertoire TCRs were annotated as SARS-CoV-2-specific when V gene, CDR3 amino acid sequence and J gene were exactly matched to a known reactive TCR set. The reference SARS-CoV-2 TCR set was obtained from MIRA and was filtered for enrichment in COVID-19-positive ImmuneCODE repertoires, whereby public or cross-reactive TCRs were removed. Using the MIRA antigens, annotated TCRs were further analysed by specific ORF or by position within an ORF. Breadth was defined as annotated unique rearrangements over total unique productive rearrangements; depth was the summed frequency of those rearrangements. Two-sided Wilcoxon rank-sum tests were used to compare TCR breadth between groups. TCRdb retrieved this table from immuneACCESS and kept in-frame rearrangements only. Not all clones are present; in checked studies, unresolved V genes account for under half, and no reason is known for the remainder. Clonal size and the V and J genes are those of that table, whereas D and trimming came from the DNA. Within this sample are around 300,000 clones, with about 88% of them counted one time only. Around 10% of the sample is held by the ten biggest clonotypes.

This chain is built from TRBV5-6 and TRBJ2-5, with 7 middle bases fitting TRBD2. The sequencing used peripheral blood, collected in a trial of Ad26.COV2.S vaccine versus placebo. This receptor was taken from a person aged 18-60 years who received the Ad26.COV2.S COVID-19 vaccine or a placebo. The CDR3 reads CASIKGGSGQETQYF. The nucleotide sequence is given as TGTGCCAGCATCAAGGGCGGGAGTGGCCAAGAGACCCAGTACTTC.